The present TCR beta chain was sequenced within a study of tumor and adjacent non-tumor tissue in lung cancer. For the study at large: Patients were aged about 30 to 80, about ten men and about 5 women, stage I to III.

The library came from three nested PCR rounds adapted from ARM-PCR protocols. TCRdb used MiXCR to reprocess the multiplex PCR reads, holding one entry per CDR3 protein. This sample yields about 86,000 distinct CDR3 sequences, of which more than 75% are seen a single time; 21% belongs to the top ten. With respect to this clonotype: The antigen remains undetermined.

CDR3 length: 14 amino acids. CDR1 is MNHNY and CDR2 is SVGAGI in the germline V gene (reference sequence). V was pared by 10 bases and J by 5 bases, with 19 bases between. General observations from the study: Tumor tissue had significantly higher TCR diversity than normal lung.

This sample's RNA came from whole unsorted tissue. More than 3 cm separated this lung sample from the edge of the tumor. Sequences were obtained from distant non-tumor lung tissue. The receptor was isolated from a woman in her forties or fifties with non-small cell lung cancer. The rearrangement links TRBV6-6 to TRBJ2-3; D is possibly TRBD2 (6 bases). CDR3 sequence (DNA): TGTGCCATCACCTCCGGAGGGCCGATAGATACGCAGTATTTT. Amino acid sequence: CAITSGGPIDTQYF.